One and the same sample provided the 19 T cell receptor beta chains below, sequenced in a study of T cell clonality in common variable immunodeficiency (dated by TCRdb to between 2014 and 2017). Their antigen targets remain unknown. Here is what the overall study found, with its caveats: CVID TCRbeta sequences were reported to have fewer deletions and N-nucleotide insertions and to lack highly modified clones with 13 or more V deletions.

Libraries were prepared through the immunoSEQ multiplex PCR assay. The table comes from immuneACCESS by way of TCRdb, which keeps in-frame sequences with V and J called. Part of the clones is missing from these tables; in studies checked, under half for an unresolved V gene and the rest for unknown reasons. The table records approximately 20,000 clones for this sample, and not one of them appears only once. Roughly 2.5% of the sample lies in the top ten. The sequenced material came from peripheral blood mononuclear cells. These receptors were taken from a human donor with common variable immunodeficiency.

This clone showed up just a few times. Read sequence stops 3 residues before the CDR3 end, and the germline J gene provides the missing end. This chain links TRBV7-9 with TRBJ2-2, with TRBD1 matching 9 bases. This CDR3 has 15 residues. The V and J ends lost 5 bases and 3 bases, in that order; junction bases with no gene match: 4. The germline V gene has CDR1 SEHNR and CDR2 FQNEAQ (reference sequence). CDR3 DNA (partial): TGTGCCAGCAGCCCCCGGGACAGGGACACCGGGGAG. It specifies CASSPRDRDTGE. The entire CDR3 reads CASSPRDRDTGELFF. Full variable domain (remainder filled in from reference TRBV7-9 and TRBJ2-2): DTGVSQNPRHKITKRGQNVTFRCDPISEHNRLYWYRQTLGQGPEFLTYFQNEAQLEKSRLLSDRFSAERPKGSFSTLEIQRTEQGDSAMYLCASSPRDRDTGELFFGEGSRLTVL.

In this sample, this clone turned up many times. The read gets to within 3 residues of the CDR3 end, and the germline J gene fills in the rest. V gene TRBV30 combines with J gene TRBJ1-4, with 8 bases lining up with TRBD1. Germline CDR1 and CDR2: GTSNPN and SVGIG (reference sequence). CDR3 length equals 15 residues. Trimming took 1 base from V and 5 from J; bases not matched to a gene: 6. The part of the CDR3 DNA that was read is TGTGCCTGGAGTGCTACAGGGGGGGGGAATGAAAAA. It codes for CAWSATGGGNEK. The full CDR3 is CAWSATGGGNEKLFF. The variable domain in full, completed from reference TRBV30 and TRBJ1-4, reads SQTIHQWPATLVQPVGSPLSLECTVEGTSNPNLYWYRQAAGRGLQLLFYSVGIGQISSEVPQNLSASRPQDRQFILSSKKLLLSDSGFYLCAWSATGGGNEKLFFGSGTQLSVL.

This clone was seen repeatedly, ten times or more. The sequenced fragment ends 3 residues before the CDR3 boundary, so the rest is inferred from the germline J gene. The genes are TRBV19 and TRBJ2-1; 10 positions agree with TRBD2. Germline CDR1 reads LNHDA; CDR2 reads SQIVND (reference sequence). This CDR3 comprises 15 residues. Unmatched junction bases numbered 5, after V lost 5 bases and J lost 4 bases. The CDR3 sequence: CASSLASGRYNEQFF. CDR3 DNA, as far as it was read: TGTGCCAGTAGTCTTGCTAGCGGGAGATACAATGAG.

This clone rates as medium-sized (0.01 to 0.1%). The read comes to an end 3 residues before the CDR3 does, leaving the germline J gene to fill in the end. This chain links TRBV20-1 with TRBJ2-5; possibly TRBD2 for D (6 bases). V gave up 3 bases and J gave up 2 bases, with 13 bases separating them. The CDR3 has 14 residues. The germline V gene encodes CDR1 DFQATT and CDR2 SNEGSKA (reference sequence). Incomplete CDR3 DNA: TGCAGTGCTAGCCCGGGACTCTTACAAGAGACC. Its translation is CSASPGLLQET. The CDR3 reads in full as CSASPGLLQETQYF.

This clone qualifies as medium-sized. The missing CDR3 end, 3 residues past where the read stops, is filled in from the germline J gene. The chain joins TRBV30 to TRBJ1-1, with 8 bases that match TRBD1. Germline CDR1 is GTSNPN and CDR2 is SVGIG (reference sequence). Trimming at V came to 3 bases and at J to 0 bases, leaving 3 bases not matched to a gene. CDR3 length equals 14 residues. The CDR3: CAWRSTGVNTEAFF. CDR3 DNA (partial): TGTGCCTGGAGATCGACAGGGGTGAACACTGAA.

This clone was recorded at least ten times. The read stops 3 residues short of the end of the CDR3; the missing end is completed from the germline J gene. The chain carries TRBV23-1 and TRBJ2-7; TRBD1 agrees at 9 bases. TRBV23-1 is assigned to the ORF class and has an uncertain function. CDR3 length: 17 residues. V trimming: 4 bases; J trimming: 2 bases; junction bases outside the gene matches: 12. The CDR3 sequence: CASSPPAGTGPAYEQYF. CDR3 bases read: TGCGCCAGCAGTCCCCCCGCCGGGACAGGGCCCGCCTACGAG.

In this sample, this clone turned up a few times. Incomplete CDR3 DNA: TGCGCCAGCAGCGGAAACCGGGACTCATCTTCCTACGAG. This gives the protein CASSGNRDSSSYE. The entire CDR3 is CASSGNRDSSSYEQYF. The chain has TRBV5-1 and TRBJ2-7; a weak D match, TRBD2 (6 bases). Coverage ceases 3 residues before the CDR3 finishes, and the germline J gene fills in the end. Germline V gene data show CDR1 as SGHRS and CDR2 as YFSETQ. The CDR3 runs 16 residues. The ends were cut back, 4 bases at V and 1 base at J, with 18 bases in the middle.

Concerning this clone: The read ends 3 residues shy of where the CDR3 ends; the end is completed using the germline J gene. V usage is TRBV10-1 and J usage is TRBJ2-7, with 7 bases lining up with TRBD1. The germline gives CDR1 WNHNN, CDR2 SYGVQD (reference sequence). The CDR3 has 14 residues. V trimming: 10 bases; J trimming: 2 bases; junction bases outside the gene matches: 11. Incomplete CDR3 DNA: TGCGCCATTGCGACGGACAGGAGAGCCTACGAG. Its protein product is CAIATDRRAYE. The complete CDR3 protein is CAIATDRRAYEQYF.

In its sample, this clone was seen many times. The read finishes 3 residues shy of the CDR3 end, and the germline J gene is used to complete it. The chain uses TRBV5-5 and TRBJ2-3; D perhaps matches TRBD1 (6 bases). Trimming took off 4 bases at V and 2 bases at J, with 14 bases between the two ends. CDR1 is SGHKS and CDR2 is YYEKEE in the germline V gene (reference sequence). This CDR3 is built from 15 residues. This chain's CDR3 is CASSPRGFHTDTQYF. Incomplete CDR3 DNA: TGTGCCAGCAGCCCCAGGGGCTTCCACACAGATACG.

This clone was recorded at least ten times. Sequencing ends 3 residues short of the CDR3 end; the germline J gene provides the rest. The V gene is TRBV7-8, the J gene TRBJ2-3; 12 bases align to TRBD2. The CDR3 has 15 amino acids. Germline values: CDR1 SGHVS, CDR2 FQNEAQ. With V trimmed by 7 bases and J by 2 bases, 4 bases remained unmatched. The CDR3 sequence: CASTLAGGYTDTQYF. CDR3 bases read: TGTGCCAGCACTCTAGCGGGAGGGTACACAGATACG. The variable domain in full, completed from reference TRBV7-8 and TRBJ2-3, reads GAGVSQSPRYKVAKRGQDVALRCDPISGHVSLFWYQQALGQGPEFLTYFQNEAQLDKSGLPSDRFFAERPEGSVSTLKIQRTQQEDSAVYLCASTLAGGYTDTQYFGPGTRLTVL.

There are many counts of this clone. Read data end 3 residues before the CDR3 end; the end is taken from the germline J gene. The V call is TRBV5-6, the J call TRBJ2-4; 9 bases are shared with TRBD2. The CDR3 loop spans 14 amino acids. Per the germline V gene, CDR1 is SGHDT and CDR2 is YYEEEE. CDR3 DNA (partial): TGTGCCAGCAGCTTATCCGGGACTAGCATTTTT. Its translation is CASSLSGTSIF. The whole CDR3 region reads CASSLSGTSIFQYF. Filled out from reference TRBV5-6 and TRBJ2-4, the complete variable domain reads DAGVTQSPTHLIKTRGQQVTLRCSPKSGHDTVSWYQQALGQGPQFIFQYYEEEERQRGNFPDRFSGHQFPNYSSELNVNALLLGDSALYLCASSLSGTSIFQYFGAGTRLSVL.

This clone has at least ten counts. The CDR3 region is CASSDGANEQFF. CDR3 bases read: TGTGCCAGCAGTGATGGGGCGAATGAG. This sequence joins TRBV12-3 or TRBV12-4 and TRBJ2-1; tentative D call: TRBD1 (5 bases). The sequence runs out 3 residues before the end of the CDR3; the remainder is reconstructed from the germline J gene. CDR3 length equals 12 residues. The germline V and J ends were trimmed by 5 bases and 7 bases, with 9 bases remaining between them.

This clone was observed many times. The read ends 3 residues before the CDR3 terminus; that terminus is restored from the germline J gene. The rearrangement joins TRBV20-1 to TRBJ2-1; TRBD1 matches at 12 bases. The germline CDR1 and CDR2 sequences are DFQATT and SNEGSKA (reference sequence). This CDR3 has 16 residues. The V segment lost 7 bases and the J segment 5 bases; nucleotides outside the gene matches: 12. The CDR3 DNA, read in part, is TGCAGTGTATGGGACAGGGGGCGCGGAGATAACAATGAG. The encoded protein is CSVWDRGRGDNNE. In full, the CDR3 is CSVWDRGRGDNNEQFF.

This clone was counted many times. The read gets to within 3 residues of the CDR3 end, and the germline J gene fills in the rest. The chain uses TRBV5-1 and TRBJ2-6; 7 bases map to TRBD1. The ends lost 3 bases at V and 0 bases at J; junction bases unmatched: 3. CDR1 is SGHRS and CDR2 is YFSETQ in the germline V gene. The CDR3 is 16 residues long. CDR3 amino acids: CASSWDSPSGANVLTF. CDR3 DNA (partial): TGCGCCAGCAGCTGGGACAGCCCCTCTGGGGCCAACGTC.

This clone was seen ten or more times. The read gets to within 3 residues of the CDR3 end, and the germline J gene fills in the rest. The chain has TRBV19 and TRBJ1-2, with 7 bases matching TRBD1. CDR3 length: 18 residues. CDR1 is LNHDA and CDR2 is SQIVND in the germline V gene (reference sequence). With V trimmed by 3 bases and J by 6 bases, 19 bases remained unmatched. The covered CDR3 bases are TGTGCCAGTAGTATCCAGGGTCTTGTAGGGACAGAGGATGATGGC. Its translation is CASSIQGLVGTEDDG. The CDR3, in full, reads CASSIQGLVGTEDDGYTF.

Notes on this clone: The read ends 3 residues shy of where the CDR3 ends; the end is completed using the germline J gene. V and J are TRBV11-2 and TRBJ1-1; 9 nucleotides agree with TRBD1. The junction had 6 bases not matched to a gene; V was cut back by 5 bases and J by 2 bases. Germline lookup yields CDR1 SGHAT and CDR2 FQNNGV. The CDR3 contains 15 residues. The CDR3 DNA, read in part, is TGTGCCAGCAGCACCCGACAGGGGGGTAACACTGAA. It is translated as CASSTRQGGNTE. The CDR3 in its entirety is CASSTRQGGNTEAFF.

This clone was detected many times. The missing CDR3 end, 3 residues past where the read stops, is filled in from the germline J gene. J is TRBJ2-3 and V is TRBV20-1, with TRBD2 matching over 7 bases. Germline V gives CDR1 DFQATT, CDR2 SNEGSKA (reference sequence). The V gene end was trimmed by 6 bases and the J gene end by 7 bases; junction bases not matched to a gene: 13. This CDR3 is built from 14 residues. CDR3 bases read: TGCAGTGCCCTACCAGGCGGGGGTGTATATACG. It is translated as CSALPGGGVYT. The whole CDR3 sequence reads CSALPGGGVYTQYF.

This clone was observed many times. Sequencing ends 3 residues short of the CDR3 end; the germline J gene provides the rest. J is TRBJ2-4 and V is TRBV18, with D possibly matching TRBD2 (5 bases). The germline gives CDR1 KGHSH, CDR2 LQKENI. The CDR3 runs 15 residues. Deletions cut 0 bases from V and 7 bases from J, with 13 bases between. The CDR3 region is CASSPPERERNIQYF. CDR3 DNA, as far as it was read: TGTGCCAGCTCACCACCGGAGAGGGAGCGGAACATT.

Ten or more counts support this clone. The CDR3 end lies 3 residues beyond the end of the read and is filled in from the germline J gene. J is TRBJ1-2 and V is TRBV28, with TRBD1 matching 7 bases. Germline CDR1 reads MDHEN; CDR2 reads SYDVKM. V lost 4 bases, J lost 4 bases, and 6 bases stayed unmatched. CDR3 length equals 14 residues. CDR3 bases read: TGTGCCAGCAGTTCCGGGACAGTCTTCTATGGC. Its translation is CASSSGTVFYG. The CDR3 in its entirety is CASSSGTVFYGYTF.